This T cell receptor (beta chain) is drawn from a study of neurological immune-mediated disorders (dated by TCRdb to about 2019). Broadly, across the study: Using UMI-based sequencing, the study compared peripheral blood TCR-beta repertoires from patients with HTLV-I-associated myelopathy (HAM/TSP), patients with multiple sclerosis, and healthy controls. Longitudinal samples, technical triplicates and paired sorted CD4+ and CD8+ T-cell subsets, alongside PBMC samples, were included among the roughly 98 TCR-beta libraries. The cohort comprised approximately 67 subjects: around 15 HAM/TSP patients, around 34 multiple sclerosis patients and around 20 healthy controls.

Summary of the overall study and its limitations: TCR clonal expansion was highest in HAM/TSP patients and lowest in MS patients, with MS patients falling below even healthy controls. Across subjects, expanded clones never shared an identical CDR3 amino acid sequence, which suggests that the TCR-beta repertoires in every group were private.

Blood bank volunteers in Maryland, USA served as the healthy controls. Libraries from unsorted PBMCs were made from 2 million PBMCs kept in RNAlater at -80 degrees C until RNA extraction. PBMCs were separated from peripheral blood using Ficoll-Hypaque density gradient centrifugation and then cryopreserved in liquid nitrogen. cDNA was synthesized by template-switch 5'RACE using a primer carrying a 10-nucleotide random unique molecular identifier by which each TCR transcript was tagged. Every sequencing run covered 15-18 subjects and yielded more than 160 million TCR-beta sequences. Total RNA was extracted with the RNeasy kit. Using the KAPA Real-time Library Amplification kit, TCR-beta VDJ regions were amplified with primers for the TCR constant region and the 5'RACE anchor. Sample indexes and Illumina adaptors were added in a first PCR, after which library yield was increased in a second PCR. After purification with Ampure beads, the TCR product of roughly 650 bp was size-selected on a 2% E-gel SizeSelection system. Before pooling, library quality was checked on a Bioanalyzer, concentration was measured with Qubit, and libraries were quantified with the Kapa Library Quantification kit. Paired-end 2 x 150 bp sequencing of the libraries was performed on an Illumina HiSeq 2500. To increase sequence diversity, about 23-32% phiX was spiked into each library pool. The authors' pipeline ran thus. The quality-filtered reads were processed with the UMI-based MiGEC pipeline, whose error correction step removed more than 85% of the raw TCR sequences. VDJ genes were aligned to IMGT germline references, and each clonotype was defined by a unique CDR3 amino acid sequence together with V-J genes. Clonal expansion, Shannon diversity and CDR3 relatedness were evaluated with VDJtools (CalcPairwiseDistances, ClusterSamples), while phylogenetic trees were built in CLCbio workbench. Expanded clones were defined as having at least 8 unique UMIs, based on coefficient-of-variation modelling across technical triplicates. TCRdb took the public reads, trimmed them with fastp at Q25, ran MiXCR for clone calling and kept in-frame beta chains. Here each entry gathers all rows of one CDR3 protein and keeps the most common genes and DNA. These V and J calls rely on TCRdb rather than the paper's analysis. The table for this sample lists 75,000 to 90,000 distinct CDR3 sequences; 10% of them were counted only once. About 1.8% of the sample is in the top ten clones.

This clonotype has ten or more counts. This clone's antigen is unknown. No base qualities exist here, and no much larger clone lies one base off it. The sequencing input was PBMCs. This clonotype was sampled from a man in his forties in good health.

The sequenced DNA: TGTGCCAGCAGTATCGAGCGGGGTTTAGCCTACGAGCAGTACTTC. This sequence encodes CASSIERGLAYEQYF. Here the chain combines TRBV27 and TRBJ2-7, and TRBD2 aligns with 7 junction nucleotides. The CDR3 holds 15 amino acids from the cysteine to the phenylalanine. The CDR3 DNA has 45 bases and is translated from base 1. From a lookup of the germline V gene (reference sequence), CDR1 and CDR2 are MNHEY and SMNVEV. Trimmed from V: 5 bases; trimmed from J: 2 bases; junction bases lacking a gene match: 9.